This T cell receptor beta chain comes out of a study of PD-1 blockade in classical Hodgkin lymphoma. Study-level findings and limits: Exclusion covered patients beginning nivolumab under 1 year post-ASCT. By C4D1 there was a significant rise in CD4+ TCR diversity but not in CD8+ TCR diversity.

The time point is: cycle 4 day 1 (C4D1), after five to seven weeks of nivolumab. The patients all showed relapse after autologous stem cell transplantation, while their brentuximab vedotin exposure varied. The best responses consisted of complete response, partial response or progressive disease. Repertoires were generated with immunoSEQ multiplex PCR, while TCRdb's copy carries only in-frame clones and drops some. The sample shows over 75,000 clones, less than 95% of them seen only once. Germline V CDR1 and CDR2: SGHDT, YYEEEE. The CDR3 spans 16 residues. The trim removed 1 base at V and 4 bases at J, leaving 7 bases unmatched. This clone turned up a few times. The antigen is not known.

The receptor comes from a human donor with classical Hodgkin lymphoma. The input for sequencing was peripheral blood mononuclear cells (PBMCs), taken before the fourth cycle of nivolumab. The chain couples TRBV5-6 to TRBJ2-5; 10 bases match TRBD2. The CDR3, as DNA: TGTGCCAGCAGCTTGTGGGGTAGCGGGGGGCCAGAGACCCAGTACTTC. Translation gives CASSLWGSGGPETQYF.